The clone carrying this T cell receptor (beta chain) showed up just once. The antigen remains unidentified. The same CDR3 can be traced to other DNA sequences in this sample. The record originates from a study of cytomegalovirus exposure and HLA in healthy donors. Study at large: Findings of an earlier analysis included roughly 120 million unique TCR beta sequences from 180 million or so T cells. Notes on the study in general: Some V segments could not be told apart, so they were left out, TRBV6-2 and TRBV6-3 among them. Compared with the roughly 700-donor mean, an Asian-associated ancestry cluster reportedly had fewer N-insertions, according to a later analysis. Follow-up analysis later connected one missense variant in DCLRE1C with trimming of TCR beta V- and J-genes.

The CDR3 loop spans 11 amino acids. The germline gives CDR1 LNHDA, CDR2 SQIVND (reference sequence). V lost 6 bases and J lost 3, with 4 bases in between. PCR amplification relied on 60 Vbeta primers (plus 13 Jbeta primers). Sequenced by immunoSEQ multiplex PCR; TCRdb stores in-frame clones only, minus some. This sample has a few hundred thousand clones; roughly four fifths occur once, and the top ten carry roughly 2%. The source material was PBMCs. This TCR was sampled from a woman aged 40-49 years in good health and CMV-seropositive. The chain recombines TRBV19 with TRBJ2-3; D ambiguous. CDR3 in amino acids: CASRSTDTQYF. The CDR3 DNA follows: TGTGCCAGTAGGTCGACAGATACGCAGTATTTT.